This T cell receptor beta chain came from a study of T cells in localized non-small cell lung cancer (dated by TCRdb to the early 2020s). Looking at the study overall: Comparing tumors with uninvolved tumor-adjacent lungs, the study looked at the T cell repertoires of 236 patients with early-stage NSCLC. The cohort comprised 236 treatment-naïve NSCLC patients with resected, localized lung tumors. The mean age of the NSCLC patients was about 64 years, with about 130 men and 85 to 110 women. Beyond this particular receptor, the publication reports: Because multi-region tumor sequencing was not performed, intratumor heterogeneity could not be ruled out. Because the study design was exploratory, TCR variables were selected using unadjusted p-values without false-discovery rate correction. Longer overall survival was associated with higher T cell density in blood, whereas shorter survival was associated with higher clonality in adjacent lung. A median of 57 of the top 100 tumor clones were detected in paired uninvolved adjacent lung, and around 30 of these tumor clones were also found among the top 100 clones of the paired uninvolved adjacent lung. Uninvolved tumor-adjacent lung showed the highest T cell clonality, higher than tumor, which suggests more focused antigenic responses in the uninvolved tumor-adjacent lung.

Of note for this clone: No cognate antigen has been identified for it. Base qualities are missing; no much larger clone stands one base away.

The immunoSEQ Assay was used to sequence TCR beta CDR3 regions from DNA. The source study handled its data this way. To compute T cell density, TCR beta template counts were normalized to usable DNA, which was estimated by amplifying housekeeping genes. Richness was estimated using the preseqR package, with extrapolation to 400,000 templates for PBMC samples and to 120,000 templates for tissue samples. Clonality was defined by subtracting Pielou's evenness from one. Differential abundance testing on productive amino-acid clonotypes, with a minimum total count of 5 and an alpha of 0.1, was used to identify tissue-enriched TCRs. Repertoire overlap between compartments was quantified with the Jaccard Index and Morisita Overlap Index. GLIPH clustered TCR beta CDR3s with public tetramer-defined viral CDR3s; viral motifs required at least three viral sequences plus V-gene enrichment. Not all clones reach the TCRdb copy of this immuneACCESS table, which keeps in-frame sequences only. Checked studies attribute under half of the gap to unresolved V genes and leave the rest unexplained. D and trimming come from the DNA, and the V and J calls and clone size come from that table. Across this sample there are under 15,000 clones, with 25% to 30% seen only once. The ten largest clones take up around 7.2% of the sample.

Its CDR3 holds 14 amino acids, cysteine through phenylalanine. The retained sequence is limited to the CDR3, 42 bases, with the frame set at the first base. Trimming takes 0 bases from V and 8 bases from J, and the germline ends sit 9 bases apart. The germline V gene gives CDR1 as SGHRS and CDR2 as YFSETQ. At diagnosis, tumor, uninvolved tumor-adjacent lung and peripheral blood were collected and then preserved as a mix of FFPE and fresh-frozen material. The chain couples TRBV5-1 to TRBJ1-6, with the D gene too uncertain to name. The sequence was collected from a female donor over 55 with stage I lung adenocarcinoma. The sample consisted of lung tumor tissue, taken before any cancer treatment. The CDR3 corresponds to CASSLESADSPLHF. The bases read TGCGCCAGCAGCTTGGAAAGTGCCGATTCACCCCTCCACTTT.